The clone carrying this TCR beta chain was recorded a few times. What it recognizes is unknown. This entry comes from a study of vaccination and CD4 T cells after COVID-19. Treatment given: approximately nine-day PBMC culture with coronavirus spike peptide pools or control peptides (ViraFEST assay). On days 3 and 7, half the medium was swapped for fresh IL-2-containing medium. Sequenced with the Oncomine TCR Beta short-read assay was DNA taken from cultured CD4+ T cells. A single record per CDR3 protein comes from TCRdb applying MiXCR to the PCR reads. The table records about 16,000 distinct CDR3 sequences, 44% of them present only once. The CDR3 is 20 residues long. In germline, CDR1 is LNHNV, CDR2 YYDKDF (reference sequence). Unmatched junction bases numbered 10, after V lost 3 bases and J lost 0 bases.

This TCR was sampled from a human donor who had recovered from COVID-19. V is TRBV15 and J is TRBJ2-6; 11 nucleotides line up with TRBD2. The input for sequencing was CD4+ T cells from blood, cultured in vitro, taken after SARS-CoV-2 vaccination. The CDR3 region is CATSRDSGLAESSGANVLTF. In DNA, the CDR3 is TGTGCCACCAGCAGGGATTCGGGACTAGCGGAGAGCTCTGGGGCCAACGTCCTGACTTTC.